Detailed here is one T cell receptor (beta chain). The antigen remains unidentified. Combined were second doses at about 4 or about 12 weeks. The CDR3 totals 15 residues. The V end lost 2 bases, the J end lost 12 bases, and 20 bases lay between the germline ends. CDR1 is SGHTA, CDR2 FQGNSA, per germline. These data come from a study of T cell responses to AZD1222 COVID-19 vaccine. The data were produced by immunoSEQ multiplex PCR, yet TCRdb's version contains in-frame clones alone and is incomplete. The sample contains over 100,000 clones, 70% to 90% of which appear only once. Study-level results: An increase in Spike-specific TCR breadth and depth was observed after two AZD1222 doses.

Sequencing was performed on peripheral blood, taken 28 days after the second AZD1222 dose. V is TRBV7-2 and J is TRBJ2-4; D might be TRBD1 (6 bases). This clonotype was sampled from an adult who received the AZD1222 COVID-19 vaccine. CDR3 in DNA: TGTGCCAGCAGCTTATTCCCTGACAGGATGATCACTCAGTACTTC. Translation gives CASSLFPDRMITQYF.